The following is a TCR beta chain sequence with its context. Unsorted whole blood yielded blood RNA, and germline DNA was extracted as well. These data belong to a study of tumor-infiltrating lymphocytes in primary liver carcinoma. Reverse transcription of approximately 0.55 ug total RNA with a constant-region primer produced TCR beta cDNA. Generation of the TCR beta libraries relied on three nested multiplex PCR rounds using slightly modified ARM-PCR. Forward primers for TRBV1-TRBV30 and a C-beta reverse primer served the first two PCR rounds, at roughly 10 cycles each. TCRdb re-analysed the multiplex PCR reads in MiXCR, keeping a single row per CDR3 protein. The sample consists of approximately 310,000 distinct CDR3 sequences, approximately 60% of them appearing once. CDR1 is GTSNPN and CDR2 is SVGIG in the germline V gene (reference sequence). The CDR3 consists of 15 residues. V lost 3 bases, J lost 6 bases, and 18 bases lay in between.

The receptor's source is a man aged 35 to 55 with primary liver carcinoma and hepatitis B virus infection. Source material: peripheral blood. V is TRBV30 and J is TRBJ2-4; a weak D match, TRBD2 (5 bases). The CDR3 is CAWSGGDRGTNIQYF. For the CDR3, the DNA is TGTGCCTGGAGCGGAGGCGACCGGGGAACAAACATTCAGTACTTC.